This entry features one TCR beta chain sequence. The antigen remains unidentified. This specimen comes from a study of cytomegalovirus exposure and HLA in healthy donors. The CDR3 spans 14 residues. The V segment lost 4 bases and the J segment 11 bases; nucleotides outside the gene matches: 10. Germline loops: CDR1 MDHEN, CDR2 SYDVKM. The PCR ran on 60 Vbeta and 13 Jbeta primers. Generated by immunoSEQ multiplex PCR, the TCRdb table keeps only in-frame clones and is missing some. Here the sample spans around 120,000 clones, roughly 83% being singletons. Study-wide results and limits: Specificity for CMV antigens was confirmed in vitro for a few of the CMV-associated chains. Most TCR sequences showed up rarely, but some public TCRs showed up in many donors. Sequencing likely produced, as an artifact, a cluster of highly shared sequence variants. Reportedly, fewer N-insertions than the approximately 700-donor mean appeared in an Asian-associated ancestry cluster in a later analysis.

The clonotype originates from a girl between 2 and 10 years old in good health and CMV-seronegative. Sample: PBMCs. This chain links TRBV28 with TRBJ1-5, with 8 bases matching TRBD1. CDR3 in amino acids: CASSYPNRGQAQHF. CDR3 in DNA: TGTGCCAGCAGTTACCCCAACAGGGGACAGGCCCAGCATTTT.